The 2 T cell receptor beta chains reported below all come from one sample, sequenced in a study of T cell responses to AZD1222 COVID-19 vaccine. Produced via immunoSEQ multiplex PCR; TCRdb's table is partial and in-frame only. This table has over 150,000 clones, 90% to 95% appearing once. Sequenced here: peripheral blood, sampled on day 0 of MenACWY control vaccination. These receptor sequences come from an adult in good health.

The J gene is TRBJ1-1, the V gene TRBV30; TRBD1 agrees at 11 bases. Trimming cost V 7 bases and J 5 bases; bases outside gene matches: 6. CDR3 size: 13 residues. Germline V lookup: CDR1 GTSNPN, CDR2 SVGIG (reference sequence). The CDR3 coding sequence is TGTGCCTCACGGAGGGACAGGGGGACTGAAGCTTTCTTT. Its translation is CASRRDRGTEAFF.

The rearrangement uses TRBV3-1 (or the pseudogene TRBV3-2) and TRBJ2-1, with D possibly matching TRBD2 (6 bases). CDR3 length equals 14 residues. Looked up from germline, CDR1 is LGHDT and CDR2 is YNNKEL (reference sequence). V was trimmed by 2 bases and J by 7 bases, leaving 12 bases between them. Here the CDR3 DNA reads TGTGCCAGCAGCCAATTGGGACTTCCAAATGAGCAGTTCTTC. Translating it yields CASSQLGLPNEQFF.